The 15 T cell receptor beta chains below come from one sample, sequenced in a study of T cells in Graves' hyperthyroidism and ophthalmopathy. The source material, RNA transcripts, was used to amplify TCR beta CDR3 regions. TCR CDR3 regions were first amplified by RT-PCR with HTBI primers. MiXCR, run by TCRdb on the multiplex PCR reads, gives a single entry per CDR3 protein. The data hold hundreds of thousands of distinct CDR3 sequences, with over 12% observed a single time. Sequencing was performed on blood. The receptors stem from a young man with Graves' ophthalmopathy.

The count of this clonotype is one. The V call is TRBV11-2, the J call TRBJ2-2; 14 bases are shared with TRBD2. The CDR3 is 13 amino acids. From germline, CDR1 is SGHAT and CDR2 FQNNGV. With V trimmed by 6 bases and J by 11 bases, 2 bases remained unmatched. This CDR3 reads CASRGTSGGELFF. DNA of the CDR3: TGTGCCAGCAGGGGGACTAGCGGGGGTGAGCTGTTTTTT.

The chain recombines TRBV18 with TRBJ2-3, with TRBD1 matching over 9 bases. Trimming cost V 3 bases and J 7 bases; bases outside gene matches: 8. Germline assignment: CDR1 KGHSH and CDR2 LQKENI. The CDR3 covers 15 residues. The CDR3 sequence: CASSPGQGEMNTQYF. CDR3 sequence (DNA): TGTGCCAGCTCACCGGGACAGGGAGAGATGAATACGCAGTATTTT.

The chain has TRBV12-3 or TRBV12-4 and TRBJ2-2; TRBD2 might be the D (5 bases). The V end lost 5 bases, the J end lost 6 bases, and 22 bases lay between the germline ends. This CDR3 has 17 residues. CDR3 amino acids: CASSVVSGRPSSGELFF. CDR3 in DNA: TGTGCCAGCAGTGTCGTGAGCGGACGGCCCAGCTCCGGGGAGCTGTTTTTT.

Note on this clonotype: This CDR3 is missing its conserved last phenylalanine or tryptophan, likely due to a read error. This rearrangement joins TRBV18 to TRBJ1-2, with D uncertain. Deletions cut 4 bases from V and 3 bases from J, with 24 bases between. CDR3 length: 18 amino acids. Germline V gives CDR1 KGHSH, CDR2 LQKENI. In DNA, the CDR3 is TGTGCCAGCTCACAACCAAGCAAGGGCCCTCGGTTAGACTATGGCTACACCCTC. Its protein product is CASSQPSKGPRLDYGYTL.

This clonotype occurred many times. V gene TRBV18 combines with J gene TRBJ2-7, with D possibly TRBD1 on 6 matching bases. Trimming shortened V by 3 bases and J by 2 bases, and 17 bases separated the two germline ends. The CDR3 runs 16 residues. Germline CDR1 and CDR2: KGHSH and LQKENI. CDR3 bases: TGTGCCAGCTCACCCCTGGACAGAACAAGGGCCTACGAGCAGTACTTC. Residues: CASSPLDRTRAYEQYF.

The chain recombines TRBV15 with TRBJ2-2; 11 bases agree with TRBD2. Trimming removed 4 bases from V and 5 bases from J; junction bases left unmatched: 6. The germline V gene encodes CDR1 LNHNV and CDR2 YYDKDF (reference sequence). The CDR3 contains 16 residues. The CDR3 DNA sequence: TGTGCCACCAGCACACTAGCGGGAGTAAGGACCGGGGAGCTGTTTTTT. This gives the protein CATSTLAGVRTGELFF. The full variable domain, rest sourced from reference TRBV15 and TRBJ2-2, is DAMVIQNPRYQVTQFGKPVTLSCSQTLNHNVMYWYQQKSSQAPKLLFHYYDKDFNNEADTPDNFQSRRPNTSFCFLDIRSPGLGDTAMYLCATSTLAGVRTGELFFGEGSRLTVL.

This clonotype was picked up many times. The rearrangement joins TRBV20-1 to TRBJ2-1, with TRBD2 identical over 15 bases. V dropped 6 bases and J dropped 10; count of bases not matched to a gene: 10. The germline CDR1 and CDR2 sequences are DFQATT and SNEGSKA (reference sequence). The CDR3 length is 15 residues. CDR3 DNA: TGCAGTGCGAGATCGGGACTAGCGGGGGGTTGGGAGCAGTTCTTC. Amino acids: CSARSGLAGGWEQFF.

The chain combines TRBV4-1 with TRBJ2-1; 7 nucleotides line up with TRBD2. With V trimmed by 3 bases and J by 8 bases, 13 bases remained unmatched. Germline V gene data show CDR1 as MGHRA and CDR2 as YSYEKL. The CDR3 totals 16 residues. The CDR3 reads CASSQRLGLDSDEQFF. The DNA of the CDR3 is TGCGCCAGCAGCCAGCGCTTAGGACTAGATTCGGATGAGCAGTTCTTC.

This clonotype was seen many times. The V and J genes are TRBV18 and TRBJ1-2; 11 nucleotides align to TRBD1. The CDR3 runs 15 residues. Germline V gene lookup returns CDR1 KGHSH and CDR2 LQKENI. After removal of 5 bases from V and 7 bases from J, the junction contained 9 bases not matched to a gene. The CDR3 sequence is CASSTSDRGRIGYTF. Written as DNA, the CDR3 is TGTGCCAGCTCAACCTCGGACAGGGGGCGAATTGGCTACACCTTC.

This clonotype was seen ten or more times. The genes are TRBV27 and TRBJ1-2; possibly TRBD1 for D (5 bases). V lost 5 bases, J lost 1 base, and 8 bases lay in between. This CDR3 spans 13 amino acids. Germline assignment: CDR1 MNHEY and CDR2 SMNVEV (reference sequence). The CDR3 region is CASSVRDNYGYTF. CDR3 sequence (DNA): TGTGCCAGCAGTGTCAGGGATAACTATGGCTACACCTTC.

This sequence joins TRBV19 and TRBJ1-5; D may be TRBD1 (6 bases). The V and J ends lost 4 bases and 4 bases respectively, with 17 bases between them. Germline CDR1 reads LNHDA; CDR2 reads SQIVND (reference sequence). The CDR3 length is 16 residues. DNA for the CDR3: TGTGCCAGTAGTAATCTATGGGGGCAGGGAAATCAGCCCCAGCATTTT. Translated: CASSNLWGQGNQPQHF.

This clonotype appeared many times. DNA for the CDR3: TGTGCCAGCTCACCTGGTTGGGAAGAGACCCAGTACTTC. Translated: CASSPGWEETQYF. This rearrangement joins TRBV18 to TRBJ2-5; D gene ambiguous. CDR3 size: 13 residues. The germline V and J ends were trimmed by 3 bases and 3 bases, with 8 bases remaining between them. Germline V gives CDR1 KGHSH, CDR2 LQKENI.

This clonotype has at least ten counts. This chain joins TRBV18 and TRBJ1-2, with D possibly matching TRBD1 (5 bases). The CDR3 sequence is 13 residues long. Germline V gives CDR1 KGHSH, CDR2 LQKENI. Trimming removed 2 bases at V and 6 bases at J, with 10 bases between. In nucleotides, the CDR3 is TGTGCCAGCTCACCAGGGGCCTGGAATGGCTACACCTTC. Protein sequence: CASSPGAWNGYTF.

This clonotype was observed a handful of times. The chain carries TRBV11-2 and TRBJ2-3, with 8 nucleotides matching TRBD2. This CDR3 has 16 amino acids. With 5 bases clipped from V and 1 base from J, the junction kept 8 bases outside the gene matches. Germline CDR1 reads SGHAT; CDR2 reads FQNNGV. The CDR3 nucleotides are TGTGCCAGCAGCCCCAACCGGGGGGGTCGCACAGATACGCAGTATTTT. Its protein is CASSPNRGGRTDTQYF.

The CDR3 coding sequence is TGTGCCAGCAGTGAAGCTTGGAGCAGCTCCTACGAGCAGTACTTC. Translating it yields CASSEAWSSSYEQYF. The chain has TRBV2 and TRBJ2-7; D is unresolved. Germline values: CDR1 SNHLY, CDR2 FYNNEI. The CDR3 runs to 15 residues. Trimming cost V 0 bases and J 0 bases, with 9 bases left between them.